Shown below are 27 T cell receptor beta chains from a single sample sequenced in a study of blood T cell repertoires in COVID-19. Sequenced by immunoSEQ multiplex PCR; TCRdb stores in-frame clones only, minus some. The data contain 150,000 to 200,000 clones, 80% to 85% of them singletons. Sample: peripheral blood. The origin of the receptors is a human donor with acute or convalescent COVID-19. The donor label of this sample is uncertain.

This clone was counted once. The V gene is TRBV15, the J gene TRBJ1-6; possible D gene TRBD1, 5 bases. The CDR3 consists of 18 residues. Germline V gene sequence: CDR1 LNHNV, CDR2 YYDKDF (reference sequence). Trimming pared 4 bases from V and 2 bases from J, leaving 18 bases between. The CDR3 spells CATSTRGGSSAYNSPLHF. In nucleotides, the CDR3 is TGTGCCACCAGCACCCGGGGGGGGTCCAGTGCCTATAATTCACCCCTCCACTTT. Drawing the rest from reference TRBV15 and TRBJ1-6, the complete variable domain is DAMVIQNPRYQVTQFGKPVTLSCSQTLNHNVMYWYQQKSSQAPKLLFHYYDKDFNNEADTPDNFQSRRPNTSFCFLDIRSPGLGDTAMYLCATSTRGGSSAYNSPLHFGNGTRLTVT.

The genes are TRBV10-3 and TRBJ2-2, with TRBD2 matching 14 bases. V dropped 11 bases and J dropped 6; count of bases not matched to a gene: 8. Germline V gene lookup returns CDR1 ENHRY and CDR2 SYGVKD. This CDR3 comprises 15 residues. The CDR3 nucleotides read TGTGCCGCCGGGACTAGCGGGAGTGGGTCCGGGGAGCTGTTTTTT. Its protein product is CAAGTSGSGSGELFF.

The chain carries TRBV6-4 and TRBJ2-2; D is unresolved. Trimming took 3 bases from V and 3 from J, leaving 14 bases between them. Germline V lookup: CDR1 MRHNA, CDR2 SNTAGT. The CDR3 sequence is 16 residues long. CDR3 nucleotides: TGTGCCAGCAGTGAGAACGGTTTGCTTTACACCGGGGAGCTGTTTTTT. Its translation: CASSENGLLYTGELFF.

The gene calls are TRBV2 and TRBJ1-2; 9 nucleotides line up with TRBD1. This CDR3 is 13 amino acids long. V shed 10 bases, J shed 4 bases, and the junction held 7 bases outside the gene matches. CDR1 is SNHLY and CDR2 is FYNNEI in the germline V gene. CDR3 residues: CATPGQGGYGYTF. CDR3 nucleotide sequence: TGTGCCACTCCGGGACAGGGAGGCTATGGCTACACCTTC.

V usage is TRBV6-5 and J usage is TRBJ1-2; tentative D call: TRBD1 (6 bases). CDR3 length: 15 amino acids. CDR1 is MNHEY and CDR2 is SVGAGI in the germline V gene. V shed 0 bases and J shed 7 bases, with 15 bases lying between them. The chain's CDR3 is CASSYSAGEMSGYTF. The CDR3 DNA sequence: TGTGCCAGCAGTTACTCGGCAGGGGAGATGAGTGGCTACACCTTC.

This chain uses TRBV5-8 with TRBJ1-6; weak D call: TRBD1 (6 bases). Trimming took off 3 bases at V and 7 bases at J, with 11 bases between the two ends. There are 14 residues in the CDR3. The germline gives CDR1 SGHTS, CDR2 YDEGEE. The CDR3: CASSSYRENSPLHF. As DNA, the CDR3 is TGTGCCAGCAGCTCATACAGGGAAAATTCACCCCTCCACTTT.

A remark on this clone: The same CDR3 also results from other DNA sequences found in this sample. The rearrangement uses TRBV28 and TRBJ2-7, with a tentative D call TRBD2 (6 bases). CDR1 and CDR2 from the germline V gene are MDHEN and SYDVKM. Trimming took 2 bases from V and 2 from J, leaving 10 bases between them. This CDR3 comprises 14 residues. CDR3 in DNA: TGTGCCAGCAGTTTAGGAGGGTACGCCTACGAGCAGTACTTC. It is translated as CASSLGGYAYEQYF.

V usage is TRBV11-2 and J usage is TRBJ1-4; TRBD1 might be the D (5 bases). The V gene lost 5 bases and the J gene lost 10 bases, with 11 bases spanning the gap. Germline V gene sequence: CDR1 SGHAT, CDR2 FQNNGV. The CDR3 extends over 12 amino acids. The CDR3 coding sequence is TGTGCCAGCAGCACGGAGGGGACAAAACTGTTTTTT. Residues: CASSTEGTKLFF.

This chain joins TRBV18 and TRBJ2-7; 8 positions agree with TRBD1. The V gene's germline CDR1 is KGHSH and CDR2 LQKENI. The J segment lost 4 bases and the V segment lost 3 bases, leaving 5 bases of the junction unmatched. The CDR3 loop spans 14 amino acids. CDR3 sequence (DNA): TGTGCCAGCTCACCCGGTCAGGGGGCATACGAGCAGTACTTC. It specifies CASSPGQGAYEQYF.

As to this clone: Other DNA sequences in the sample encode the same CDR3. The V gene is TRBV7-2, the J gene TRBJ2-7; 7 bases are a match to TRBD2. CDR1 is SGHTA, CDR2 FQGNSA, per germline. There are 14 residues in the CDR3. Trimming at V came to 8 bases and at J to 6 bases, leaving 13 bases not matched to a gene. The CDR3 nucleotides read TGTGCCAGCGCCTCATCGGGAGGCTCCCCCGAGCAGTACTTC. Translation gives CASASSGGSPEQYF.

This chain joins TRBV18 and TRBJ1-1; tentatively, D is TRBD1 (6 bases). CDR1 is KGHSH, CDR2 LQKENI, per germline. The CDR3 spans 14 residues. Trimming removed 9 bases from V and 4 bases from J, with 18 bases in between. The CDR3 region is CASHRGAGITEAFF. CDR3 nucleotides: TGTGCCAGTCATCGGGGGGCCGGAATCACTGAAGCTTTCTTT.

CDR3 nucleotide sequence: TGTGCCACCAGCAGAGGAGCAGGGGGCGAGACTGAAGCTTTCTTT. Translating gives CATSRGAGGETEAFF. The chain links TRBV15 to TRBJ1-1; 8 bases agree with TRBD1. The length of the CDR3 is 15 residues. Germline V gives CDR1 LNHNV, CDR2 YYDKDF (reference sequence). V was clipped by 1 base and J by 5 bases; unmatched bases: 6.

The CDR3: CASSRSQSGELFF. CDR3 bases: TGTGCCAGCAGCCGGTCCCAAAGCGGGGAGCTGTTTTTT. J is TRBJ2-2 and V is TRBV6-4; D not resolved. Germline CDR1 is MRHNA and CDR2 is SNTAGT. V lost 6 bases and J 7 bases, leaving 12 bases between the germline ends. The CDR3 spans 13 residues.

This chain connects TRBV5-1 to TRBJ2-5; 10 bases match TRBD1. The germline gives CDR1 SGHRS, CDR2 YFSETQ. The CDR3 is made up of 14 amino acids. V shed 1 base, J shed 5 bases, and the junction held 2 bases outside the gene matches. The CDR3 reads CASSLSGQGETQYF. The DNA for the CDR3 is TGCGCCAGCAGCTTGTCGGGACAGGGGGAGACCCAGTACTTC.

Worth noting for this clone: Other DNA sequences in the sample encode the same CDR3. The rearrangement links TRBV6-5 to TRBJ2-5; 8 positions agree with TRBD1. The CDR3 contains 13 residues. Germline CDR1 and CDR2: MNHEY and SVGAGI. The trim removed 6 bases at V and 5 bases at J, leaving 5 bases unmatched. The DNA of the CDR3 is TGTGCCAGCAGGAGGACAGGGCGGGAGACCCAGTACTTC. It specifies CASRRTGRETQYF.

This chain uses TRBV4-2 with TRBJ2-3; D is uncertain. Germline CDR1 LGHNA, CDR2 YNFKEQ. Trimming stripped 0 bases from V and 2 bases from J, with 15 bases between. CDR3 size: 17 residues. The CDR3 nucleotides are TGTGCCAGCAGCCAAGATTCGGCCAGCGCCCTCACAGATACGCAGTATTTT. Its translation: CASSQDSASALTDTQYF.

V usage is TRBV6-8 and J usage is TRBJ1-2, with 10 bases identical to TRBD1. The CDR3 length is 16 residues. CDR1 MNHGY and CDR2 SAAAGT come from the germline V gene. V shed 0 bases and J 3 bases; nucleotides not matched to a gene: 4. The chain's CDR3 is CASSYSDRGQYYGYTF. The DNA of the CDR3 is TGTGCCAGCAGTTACTCAGACAGGGGGCAGTACTATGGCTACACCTTC.

The J gene is TRBJ2-5, the V gene TRBV5-5; tentatively, D is TRBD1 (6 bases). Trimming pared 1 base from V and 4 bases from J, leaving 14 bases between. Per germline, CDR1 SGHKS and CDR2 YYEKEE (reference sequence). The CDR3 totals 15 residues. This chain's CDR3 is CASSLSLLTGETQYF. The CDR3 DNA is TGTGCCAGCAGCTTGAGTCTCCTGACAGGAGAGACCCAGTACTTC.

The V and J genes are TRBV6-5 and TRBJ2-3, with no clear D. Trimming took off 0 bases at V and 2 bases at J, with 9 bases between the two ends. The CDR3 covers 15 residues. Germline V gene data show CDR1 as MNHEY and CDR2 as SVGAGI. The DNA of the CDR3 is TGTGCCAGCAGTTACTCGAGTTTCACCACAGATACGCAGTATTTT. This translates into CASSYSSFTTDTQYF.

The genes are TRBV10-1 and TRBJ2-3, with 7 bases that match TRBD2. The trim removed 0 bases at V and 7 bases at J, leaving 1 base unmatched. CDR1 and CDR2 (germline): WNHNN, SYGVQD (reference sequence). The CDR3 contains 13 residues. The DNA for the CDR3 is TGCGCCAGCAGTGAGTCTAGCGGGTATACGCAGTATTTT. This codes for CASSESSGYTQYF.

V usage is TRBV4-2 and J usage is TRBJ2-1; 12 bases match TRBD2. The V and J ends lost 1 base and 15 bases, in that order; junction bases with no gene match: 16. The germline V gene has CDR1 LGHNA and CDR2 YNFKEQ. The CDR3 runs to 17 residues. The CDR3 sequence is CASSQGSGASGRAWGFF. The CDR3 nucleotides read TGTGCCAGCAGCCAAGGTTCGGGGGCTAGCGGGAGGGCCTGGGGGTTCTTC.

The genes are TRBV5-1 and TRBJ2-3; TRBD2 matches 12 bases. The CDR3 totals 17 residues. The germline V gene has CDR1 SGHRS and CDR2 YFSETQ. The J segment lost 6 bases and the V segment lost 4 bases, leaving 12 bases of the junction unmatched. CDR3 in amino acids: CASSQNRLAGDSDTQYF. The CDR3 DNA reads TGCGCCAGCAGCCAAAACCGACTAGCGGGAGATTCCGATACGCAGTATTTT.

V is TRBV19 and J is TRBJ2-7, with D perhaps matching TRBD2 (5 bases). V was shortened by 9 bases and J by 6 bases, with 18 bases between the two germline ends. The CDR3 is 13 residues long. CDR1 LNHDA and CDR2 SQIVND come from the germline V gene (reference sequence). The CDR3: CASRRRGLAEQYF. CDR3 bases: TGTGCCAGCCGGCGGAGAGGGTTGGCCGAGCAGTACTTC. The whole variable domain, filled in from reference TRBV19 and TRBJ2-7, reads DGGITQSPKYLFRKEGQNVTLSCEQNLNHDAMYWYRQDPGQGLRLIYYSQIVNDFQKGDIAEGYSVSREKKESFPLTVTSAQKNPTAFYLCASRRRGLAEQYFGPGTRLTVT.

The chain has TRBV5-8 and TRBJ1-4; unclear D gene. Per germline, CDR1 SGHTS and CDR2 YDEGEE. V shed 0 bases and J shed 1 base, with 7 bases lying between them. The CDR3 has 15 residues. CDR3 coding DNA: TGTGCCAGCAGCTTGGGAGCGGGAACTAATGAAAAACTGTTTTTT. Its protein is CASSLGAGTNEKLFF.

This rearrangement joins TRBV30 to TRBJ1-1, with no clear D. CDR1 is GTSNPN and CDR2 is SVGIG in the germline V gene (reference sequence). The CDR3 has 11 residues. V lost 3 bases to trimming and J lost 6 bases, with 8 bases between them. The CDR3 protein is CAWSQQPEAFF. Here the CDR3 DNA reads TGTGCCTGGAGCCAACAACCTGAAGCTTTCTTT.

V gene TRBV18 combines with J gene TRBJ2-7; 9 bases are shared with TRBD1. V shed 3 bases, J shed 2 bases, and the junction held 5 bases outside the gene matches. Germline assignment: CDR1 KGHSH and CDR2 LQKENI. There are 15 residues in the CDR3. CDR3 loop: CASSPGQGSTYEQYF. Written as DNA, the CDR3 is TGTGCCAGCTCACCGGGACAGGGCTCAACCTACGAGCAGTACTTC.

The chain employs TRBV27 and TRBJ2-3; 8 nucleotides match TRBD2. V dropped 5 bases and J dropped 0; count of bases not matched to a gene: 10. CDR3 length equals 17 residues. Germline lookup yields CDR1 MNHEY and CDR2 SMNVEV (reference sequence). CDR3 sequence: CASSPGGGRTSTDTQYF. The CDR3 nucleotides are TGTGCCAGCAGTCCCGGGGGCGGGAGGACGAGCACAGATACGCAGTATTTT.